This note documents a single T cell receptor beta chain sequence. Its antigen target is currently unknown. Nothing much larger sits one base from this clone, and base qualities are not available. Between the V and J ends, shortened by 6 bases and 8 bases respectively, the junction contains 11 bases. CDR3 length: 11 amino acids, cysteine to phenylalanine. The DNA shown is the 33-base CDR3, in frame from base 1. Each collaborating institution followed its own protocols to collect whole blood in K2EDTA tubes. Collaborator samples were shipped for TCRbeta analysis as frozen whole blood, isolated PBMCs, or DNA extracted from either sample type. This entry comes from a study of blood T cell repertoires in COVID-19 (dated by TCRdb to about 2020). As for the study more broadly: Collaborator samples came from the United States, Italy and Spain and covered acute and convalescent phases of COVID-19. The material from the prospective study consisted of cDNA or gDNA derived from T cells, B-cell-depleted T cells, or PBMCs. Deeply sampled blood TCRbeta repertoires from subjects exposed to, actively infected with, or recovered from COVID-19 were included in the dataset. The repertoires were released in a freely available public database meant as a resource for research on the immune response to SARS-CoV-2. Samples were obtained from the ongoing ImmuneRACE study (first 160 participants) and from about 1,300 subjects provided by 6 global collaborators. The sample metadata nearly always contained a de-identified subject ID, COVID-19 status, age in years and sex. Where HLA class I and class II types were available, the types were taken from metadata supplied by the sample provider, not from assay-based typing. Overall results and qualifications from the work: Clinical and demographic metadata were provided uncurated, with the amount varying by source and participant.

TCRbeta CDR3 regions were amplified from genomic DNA using the immunoSEQ Assay, a bias-controlled multiplex PCR. Under the source paper's analysis protocol: The number of nucleated cells in each sample was estimated by amplification of reference gene primers within the assay. To quantify the absolute abundance of each unique TCRbeta CDR3 rearrangement, sequence reads were collapsed and filtered. For each sample, productive Simpson clonality was calculated as the square root of Simpson's diversity index across productive rearrangements. TCRdb carries this immuneACCESS record with in-frame sequences only. Its versions omit some clonotypes, under half of them owing to an unresolved V gene in the studies checked, with the rest unexplained. That table gives V, J and clone size, and the DNA gave D and trimming. The sample table records approximately 83,000 clones; approximately 85% of these occur just once. The ten largest account for about 7.3% of the sample.

The V and J segments used are TRBV23-1 and TRBJ2-7, and TRBD1 may be the D gene, going by 5 matching bases. TRBV23-1 is marked as an open reading frame, function uncertain. Sequencing was carried out using peripheral blood. This clonotype originated in a man aged 70-80 years with acute or convalescent COVID-19. The CDR3 sequence is CASRQGLKQYF. The DNA sequence reads TGCGCCAGCAGGCAGGGTTTAAAGCAGTACTTC.